A selection of T cell receptor beta chains follows, all from one sample in a study of T cell responses to AZD1222 COVID-19 vaccine. Some clones are missing from TCRdb's copy, which holds only in-frame ones; the method was immunoSEQ multiplex PCR. The table records around 61,000 clones, roughly 88% of them present only once. Sequencing used peripheral blood, obtained on day 0 of AZD1222 vaccination. The receptors here all came from an adult in good health. The conserved cysteine and the conserved F or W are not part of the CDR3 here. A D gene is named only where the DNA matches it firmly.

j_gene | v_gene | d_gene | CDR3aa
TRBJ2-5 | TRBV23-1 | TRBD1 | ASSQTRQGAGETQY
TRBJ1-4 | TRBV19 | - | ASSILGPINEKLF
TRBJ2-4 | TRBV6-5 | - | ASIGKNIQY
TRBJ2-7 | TRBV15 | - | ATSSTQLKRSYEQY
TRBJ2-1 | TRBV30 | TRBD2 | AWSAGGISEQF
TRBJ2-1 | TRBV3-1/TRBV3-2 | - | ASSQGQGRNEQF
TRBJ1-2 | TRBV28 | - | ASRAGNEGYT
TRBJ2-1 | TRBV3-1/TRBV3-2 | TRBD2 | ASSQAAGGLHEQF
TRBJ2-1 | TRBV12-5 | - | ASVNPGGNEQF
TRBJ2-2 | TRBV9 | - | ASSHRGLGTGELF
TRBJ1-4 | TRBV9 | - | ASSVGLGQRLATNEKLF
TRBJ1-6 | TRBV19 | TRBD1 | ASSRGTGNSPLH
TRBJ2-7 | TRBV27 | TRBD2 | ASSVASGGASYEQY
TRBJ2-5 | TRBV13 | - | ASSFATGETQY
TRBJ2-7 | TRBV20-1 | - | SAENYEQY
TRBJ2-3 | TRBV6-5 | - | ASNFDGVSTDTQY
TRBJ2-7 | TRBV5-1 | - | ASSLAPSYEQY
TRBJ2-1 | TRBV13 | - | ASSLGSGDEQF
TRBJ2-1 | TRBV21-1 | - | ASSKMGGEDRDYNEQF
TRBJ1-5 | TRBV6-2/TRBV6-3 | - | ASSPRPGEGQPQH
TRBJ2-2 | TRBV3-1/TRBV3-2 | TRBD2 | ASSGFPGLAGAGELF
TRBJ2-2 | TRBV5-8 | - | ASSFRRISTGELF
TRBJ2-1 | TRBV28 | TRBD2 | ASSLTGGIVHEQF
TRBJ1-1 | TRBV19 | TRBD1 | ASSMQGETEAF
TRBJ2-5 | TRBV25-1 | TRBD1 | ASSPGTGFGGETQY
TRBJ1-2 | TRBV6-5 | - | ASSSEGRGGYT
TRBJ2-2 | TRBV5-1 | TRBD1 | ASTQWDSYTGELF
TRBJ1-1 | TRBV27 | - | ASSSLRGYTEAF
TRBJ1-3 | TRBV2 | - | ASIGAYSGNTIY
TRBJ1-6 | TRBV5-1 | TRBD1 | ASSGGTGTGSNSPLH
TRBJ1-1 | TRBV9 | - | ASSVDPGENTEAF
TRBJ1-4 | TRBV28 | - | ASSLDEKLF
TRBJ2-3 | TRBV6-1 | TRBD2 | ASSESGRVTDTQY
TRBJ2-7 | TRBV18 | TRBD1 | ASSPGAVGTGGNEQY
TRBJ1-6 | TRBV28 | TRBD1 | ASKPGTGPSPLH
TRBJ2-7 | TRBV4-2 | TRBD1 | ASSPGQGISYEQY
TRBJ2-3 | TRBV5-4 | - | ASSTIARTDTQY
TRBJ2-7 | TRBV27 | - | ASSTRSDRKYEQY
TRBJ2-1 | TRBV27 | - | ASNPSGEHNEQF
TRBJ2-1 | TRBV7-9 | - | ASSVSRLGGYNEQF
TRBJ1-5 | TRBV3-1/TRBV3-2 | - | ASSQGGPGSNQPQH
TRBJ1-4 | TRBV30 | - | AWTEGHPNEKLF
TRBJ1-1 | TRBV18 | - | ASSPPGGGAQTEAF
TRBJ1-5 | TRBV10-3 | - | AISEEEHQPQH
TRBJ1-4 | TRBV2 | - | ASSDGQVPEKLF